This T cell receptor (beta chain) was sequenced in a study of blood T cell repertoires in COVID-19. Looking at the study overall: Acute and convalescent COVID-19 specimens originated in the United States, Italy and Spain. Sample material is recorded as cDNA or gDNA derived from T cells, B-cell-depleted T cells, or PBMCs.

Seattle's enrolled individuals joined amid active infection and were then monitored longitudinally. Trimming stripped 11 bases from V and 5 bases from J, with 15 bases between. Germline CDR1 reads MDHEN; CDR2 reads SYDVKM. This CDR3 has 12 residues. Per the study methods: Reference gene primer amplification gave nucleated cell count estimates. Repertoires were generated with immunoSEQ multiplex PCR, while TCRdb's copy carries only in-frame clones and drops some. Clonal size and the V and J genes are those of that table, whereas D and trimming came from the DNA. The data hold 400,000 to 450,000 clones, with about 91% observed a single time.

The sequenced sample consisted of peripheral blood. This chain uses TRBV28 with TRBJ1-1; TRBD1 is a possible D gene (6 bases). The TCR originated in a woman aged 40 to 50 with COVID-19, enrolled during active disease. This CDR3 reads CAGQGRETEAFF. For the CDR3, the DNA is TGTGCCGGTCAGGGGAGAGAGACTGAAGCTTTCTTT.